This T cell receptor beta chain was captured in a study of T cell responses to AZD1222 COVID-19 vaccine. Per germline, CDR1 MDHEN and CDR2 SYDVKM. V was trimmed by 5 bases and J by 5 bases, leaving 24 bases between them. The CDR3 has 17 residues. As for this clone: Its antigen is undetermined.

Study-level findings and limits: The study sampled repertoires only after the peak T cell response. Baseline seropositivity occurred in only six AZD1222 recipients. Spike-spanning, vaccine-associated CD4 TCRs were dominant at 160-218 and 743-854.

TCRdb keeps only in-frame clones here, not all; method: immunoSEQ multiplex PCR. The sample includes 130,000 to 150,000 clones, about 86% of them seen just once. Pooled in the analysis were second doses at about 4 or about 12 weeks. The TCR sequence derives from an adult who received the AZD1222 COVID-19 vaccine. The chain has TRBV28 and TRBJ1-2, with no clear D. The starting material was peripheral blood, obtained 28 days after the second AZD1222 dose. CDR3 bases: TGTGCCAGCAGTCAACCCCCTCCGGACCTGGCCCTATATGGCTACACCTTC. Translating it yields CASSQPPPDLALYGYTF.